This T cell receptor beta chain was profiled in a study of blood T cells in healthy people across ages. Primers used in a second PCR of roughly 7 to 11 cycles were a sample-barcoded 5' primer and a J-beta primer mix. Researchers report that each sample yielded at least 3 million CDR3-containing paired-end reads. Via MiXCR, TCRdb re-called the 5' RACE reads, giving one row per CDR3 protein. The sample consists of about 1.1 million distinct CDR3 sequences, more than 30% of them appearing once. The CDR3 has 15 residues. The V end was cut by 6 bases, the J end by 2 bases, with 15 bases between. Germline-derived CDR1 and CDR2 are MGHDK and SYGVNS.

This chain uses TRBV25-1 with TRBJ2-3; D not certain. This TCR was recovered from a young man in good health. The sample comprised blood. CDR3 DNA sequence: TGTGCCAGCAGCTTCACACAGAGACCCACAGATACGCAGTATTTT. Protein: CASSFTQRPTDTQYF.